Sequencing of this T cell receptor (beta chain) was carried out in a study of blood T cell repertoires in COVID-19. Study at large: Researchers got acute and convalescent COVID-19 samples from the United States, Italy and Spain.

CDR1 is SGHDN, CDR2 FVKESK, per germline. The ends were cut back, 1 base at V and 3 bases at J, with 6 bases in the middle. The CDR3 spans 13 residues. TCRdb keeps only in-frame clones here, not all; method: immunoSEQ multiplex PCR. The table shows about 210,000 clones, with around nine tenths occurring only once. The source is a man in his sixties with acute or convalescent COVID-19. The V gene is TRBV14, the J gene TRBJ2-5; D remains ambiguous. Specimen: peripheral blood. The CDR3 here is CASSQVEKETQYF. The CDR3, as DNA: TGTGCCAGCAGCCAAGTCGAGAAAGAGACCCAGTACTTC.